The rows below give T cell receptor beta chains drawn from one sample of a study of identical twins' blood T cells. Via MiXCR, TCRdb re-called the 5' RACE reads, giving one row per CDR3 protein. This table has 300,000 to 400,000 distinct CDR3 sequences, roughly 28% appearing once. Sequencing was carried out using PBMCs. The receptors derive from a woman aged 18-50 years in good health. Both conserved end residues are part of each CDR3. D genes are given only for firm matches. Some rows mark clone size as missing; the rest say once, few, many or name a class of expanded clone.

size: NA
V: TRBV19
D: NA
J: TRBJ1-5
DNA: TGTGCCAGTAGTGCCAATCTTGGAAATAGCAATCAGCCCCAGCATTTT
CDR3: CASSANLGNSNQPQHF

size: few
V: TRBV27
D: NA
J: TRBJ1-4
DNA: TGTGCCAGCAGCCCGAGACGGAATAATGAAAAACTGTTTTTT
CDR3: CASSPRRNNEKLFF

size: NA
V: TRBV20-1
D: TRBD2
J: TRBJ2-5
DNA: TGCAGTGCTTCAGGGACTAGCGGGAGGGCCTTCGAGACCCAGTACTTC
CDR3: CSASGTSGRAFETQYF

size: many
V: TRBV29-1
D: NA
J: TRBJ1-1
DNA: TGCAGCGTGGAGAGGGGGACGACTGAAGCTTTCTTT
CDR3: CSVERGTTEAFF

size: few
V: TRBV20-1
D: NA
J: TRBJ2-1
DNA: TGCAGTGCTAGTCAGGGAATAGTTGCCGACAATGAGCAGTTCTTC
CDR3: CSASQGIVADNEQFF

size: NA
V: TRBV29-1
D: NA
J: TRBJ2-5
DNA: TGCAGCGTTGATCGGACGGTCCAAGAGACCCAGTACTTC
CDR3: CSVDRTVQETQYF

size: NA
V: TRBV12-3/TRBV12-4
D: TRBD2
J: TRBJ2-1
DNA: TGTGCCAGCAGTTTGTGGTTACGGGGAGGGTACAATGAGCAGTTCTTC
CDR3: CASSLWLRGGYNEQFF

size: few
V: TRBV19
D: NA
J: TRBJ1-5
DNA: TGTGCCAGTAGAAGAGGTAATAGCAATCAGCCCCAGCATTTT
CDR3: CASRRGNSNQPQHF

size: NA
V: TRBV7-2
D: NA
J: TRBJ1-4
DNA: TGTGCCAGCAGCCCCCGGGCGAGGGCTAATGAAAAACTGTTTTTT
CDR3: CASSPRARANEKLFF

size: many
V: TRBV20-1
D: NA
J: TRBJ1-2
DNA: TGCAGTGCTAGAGAAACACAGGGTTACTACGATGGCTACACCTTC
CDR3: CSARETQGYYDGYTF

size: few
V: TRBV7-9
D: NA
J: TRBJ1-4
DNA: TGTGCCAGCTCTAGGACCCAACTCTTTAATGAAAAACTGTTTTTT
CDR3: CASSRTQLFNEKLFF

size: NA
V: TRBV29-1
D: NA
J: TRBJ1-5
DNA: TGCAGCGTAGGTTGGACTTTAGATAGCAATCAGCCCCAGCATTTT
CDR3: CSVGWTLDSNQPQHF

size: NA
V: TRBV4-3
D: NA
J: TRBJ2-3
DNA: TGCGCCAGCAGCCAAGGGGCGACAGATACGCAGTATTTT
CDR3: CASSQGATDTQYF

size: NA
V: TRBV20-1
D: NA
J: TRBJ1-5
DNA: TGCAGTGCTACCGCCCGCGGGCCTAATCAGCCCCAGCATTTT
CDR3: CSATARGPNQPQHF

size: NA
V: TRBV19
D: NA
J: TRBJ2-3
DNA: TGTGCCAGTAGCCCGGTGGGTCTACCCGCAGATACGCAGTATTTT
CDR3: CASSPVGLPADTQYF

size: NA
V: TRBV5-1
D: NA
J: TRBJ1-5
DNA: TGCGCCAGCAGCTTGGCGGCAGGGCTTGGTCTGTCGGCAAATCAGCCCCAGCATTTT
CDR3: CASSLAAGLGLSANQPQHF

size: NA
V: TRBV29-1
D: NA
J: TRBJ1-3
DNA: TGCAGCGTCGCCGACCCGTCCTCTGGAAACACCATATATTTT
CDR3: CSVADPSSGNTIYF

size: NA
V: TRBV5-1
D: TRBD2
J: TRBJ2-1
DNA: TGCGCCAGCAGCTTCCCCGGGACTAGCGTTAATGAGCAGTTCTTC
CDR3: CASSFPGTSVNEQFF

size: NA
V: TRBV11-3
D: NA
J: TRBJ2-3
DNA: TGTGCCAGCAGCTTCACAGGCACAGATACGCAGTATTTT
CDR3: CASSFTGTDTQYF

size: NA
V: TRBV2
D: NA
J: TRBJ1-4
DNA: TGTGCCAGCGGGCGCGGTAGTTGGGAAAAACTGTTTTTT
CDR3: CASGRGSWEKLFF

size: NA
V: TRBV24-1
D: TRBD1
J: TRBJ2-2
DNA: TGTGCCACCAGTGCAGGGGGCCTCGACACCGGGGAGCTGTTTTTT
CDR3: CATSAGGLDTGELFF

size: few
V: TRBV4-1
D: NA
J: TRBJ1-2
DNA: TGCGCCAGCAGCCAAGGAACCGGGACACTCTATGGCTACACCTTC
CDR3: CASSQGTGTLYGYTF

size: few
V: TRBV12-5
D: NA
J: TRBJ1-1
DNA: TGTGCTAGTGGCCTACGCCGGACTGAAGCTTTCTTT
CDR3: CASGLRRTEAFF

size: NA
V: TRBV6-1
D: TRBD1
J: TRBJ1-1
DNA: TGTGCCAGCGAGACTAGGACAGGCCACTTT
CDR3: CASETRTGHF

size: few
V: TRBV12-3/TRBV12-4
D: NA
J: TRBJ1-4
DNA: TGTGCCAGCAGTTACTGGGGCAGGGCCTCTAATGAAAAACTGTTTTTT
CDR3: CASSYWGRASNEKLFF

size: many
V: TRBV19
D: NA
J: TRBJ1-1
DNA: TGTGCCAGTAGTATCGACCGGGACACTCAGAACACTGAAGCTTTCTTT
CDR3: CASSIDRDTQNTEAFF

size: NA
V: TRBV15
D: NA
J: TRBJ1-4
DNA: TGTGCCTCCGCCGAGGGCAGCCTTAATGAAAAACTGTTTTTT
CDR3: CASAEGSLNEKLFF

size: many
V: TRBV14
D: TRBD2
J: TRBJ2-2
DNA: TGTGCCAGCAGCCAAGAATCCGGGAGGGCCTCGTATAACACCGGGGAGCTGTTTTTT
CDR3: CASSQESGRASYNTGELFF

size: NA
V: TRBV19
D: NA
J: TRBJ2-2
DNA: TGTGCCAGTAGTACTGAGGACTCCGGGGAGCTGTTTTTT
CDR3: CASSTEDSGELFF

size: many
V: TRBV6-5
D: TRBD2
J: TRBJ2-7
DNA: TGTGCCAGCAGACCCGGGACTAGCGGGAGGTCCTACGAGCAGTACTTC
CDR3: CASRPGTSGRSYEQYF

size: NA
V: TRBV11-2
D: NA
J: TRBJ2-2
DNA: TGTGCCTGCTCGGACACCGGGGAGCTGTTTTTT
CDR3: CACSDTGELFF

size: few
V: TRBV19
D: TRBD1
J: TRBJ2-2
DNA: TGTGCCAGTACGGACAGGAACACCGTGGAGCTGTTTTTT
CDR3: CASTDRNTVELFF

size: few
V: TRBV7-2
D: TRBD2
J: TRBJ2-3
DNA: TGTGCCAGCAGCTTAATAGGACTAGCGAACCTTTATACGCAGTATTTT
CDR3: CASSLIGLANLYTQYF

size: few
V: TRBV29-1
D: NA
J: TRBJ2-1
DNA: TGCAGCGTTGAAGATGATTCGAGGGTTCCGTTCTTC
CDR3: CSVEDDSRVPFF

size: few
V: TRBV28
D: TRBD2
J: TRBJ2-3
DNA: TGTGCCAGCAGTTTAAGCGGGGCAAGGTATTTT
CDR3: CASSLSGARYF

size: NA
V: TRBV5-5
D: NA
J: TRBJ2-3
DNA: TGTGCCAGCAGCTTGGAGGACTCGATCACAGGTACGCAGTATTTT
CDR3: CASSLEDSITGTQYF

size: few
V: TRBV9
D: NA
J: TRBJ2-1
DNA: TGTGCCAGCGGGGGGAGGAACAATGAGCAGTTCTTC
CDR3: CASGGRNNEQFF

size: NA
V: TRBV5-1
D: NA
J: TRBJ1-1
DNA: TGCGCCAGCAGCTCGGCGGGAGTCGGAGGCACTGAAGCTTTCTTT
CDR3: CASSSAGVGGTEAFF

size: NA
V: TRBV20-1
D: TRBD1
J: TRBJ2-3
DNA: TGCAGTGCTAGAGATCACCGGACAGGGGGTGATACGCAGTATTTT
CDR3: CSARDHRTGGDTQYF

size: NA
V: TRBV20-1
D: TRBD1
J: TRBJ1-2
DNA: TGCAGTGCCACAGGGGAAAGAAACTATGGCTACACCTTC
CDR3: CSATGERNYGYTF

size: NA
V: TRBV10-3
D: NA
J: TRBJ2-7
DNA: TGTGCCATCAGTGGAGCGCCAGGCTACGAGCAGTACTTC
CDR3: CAISGAPGYEQYF

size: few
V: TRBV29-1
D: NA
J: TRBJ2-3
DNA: TGCAGCGTTGAAGCCCTGGAATACACAGATACGCAGTATTTT
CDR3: CSVEALEYTDTQYF

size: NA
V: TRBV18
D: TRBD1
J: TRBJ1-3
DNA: TGTGCCAGCTCAACAGGGACAGATGGAAACACCATATATTTT
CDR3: CASSTGTDGNTIYF

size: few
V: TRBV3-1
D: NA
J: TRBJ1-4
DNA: TGTGCCAGCAGCCAAGAAAGGGGGTGGAAACTGTTTTTT
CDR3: CASSQERGWKLFF

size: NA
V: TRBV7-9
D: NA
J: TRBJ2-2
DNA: TGTGCCAGCAGCTTATTTTCGGGGACGAACACCGGGGAGCTGTTTTTT
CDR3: CASSLFSGTNTGELFF

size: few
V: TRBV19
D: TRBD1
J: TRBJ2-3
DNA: TGTGCCAGTAGTTCACAGGGGCCCCTCCTCTTCACAGATACGCAGTATTTT
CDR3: CASSSQGPLLFTDTQYF

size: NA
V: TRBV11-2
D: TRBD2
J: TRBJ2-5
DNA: TGTGCCAGCAGCTCTTTAGCGGGAGTGGGCCAAGAGACCCAGTACTTC
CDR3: CASSSLAGVGQETQYF

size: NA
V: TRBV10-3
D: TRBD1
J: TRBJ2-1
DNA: TGTGCCACCACCGGGACAGGGTTTAATGAGCAGTTCTTC
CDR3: CATTGTGFNEQFF

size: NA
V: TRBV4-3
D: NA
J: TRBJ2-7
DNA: TGCGCCAGCAGCCAACGGTCCGACGAGCAGTACTTC
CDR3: CASSQRSDEQYF

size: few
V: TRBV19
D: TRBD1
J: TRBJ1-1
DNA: TGTGCCAGTAGTATCAGGGGGTCTGAAGCTTTCTTT
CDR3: CASSIRGSEAFF

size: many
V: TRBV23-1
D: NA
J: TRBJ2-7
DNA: TGCGCCAGCAGTCGACAAAACTACGAGCAGTACTTC
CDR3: CASSRQNYEQYF